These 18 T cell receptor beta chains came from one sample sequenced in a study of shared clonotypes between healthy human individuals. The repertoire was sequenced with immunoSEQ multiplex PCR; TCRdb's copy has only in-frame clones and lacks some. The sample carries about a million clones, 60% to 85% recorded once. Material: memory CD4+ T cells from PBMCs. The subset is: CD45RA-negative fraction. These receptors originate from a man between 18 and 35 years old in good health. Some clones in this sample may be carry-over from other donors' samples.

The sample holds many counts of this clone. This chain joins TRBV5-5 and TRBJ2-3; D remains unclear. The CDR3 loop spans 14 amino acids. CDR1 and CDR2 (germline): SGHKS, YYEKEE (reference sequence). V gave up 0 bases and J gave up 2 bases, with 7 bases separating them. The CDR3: CASSLEGYTDTQYF. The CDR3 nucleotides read TGTGCCAGCAGCTTGGAGGGATACACAGATACGCAGTATTTT.

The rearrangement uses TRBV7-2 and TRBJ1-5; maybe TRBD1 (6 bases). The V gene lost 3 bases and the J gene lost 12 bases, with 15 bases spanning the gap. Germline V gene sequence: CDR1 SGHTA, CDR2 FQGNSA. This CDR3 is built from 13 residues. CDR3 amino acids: CASSFLGQTNQHF. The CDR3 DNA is TGTGCCAGCAGCTTCTTAGGACAGACCAACCAGCATTTT.

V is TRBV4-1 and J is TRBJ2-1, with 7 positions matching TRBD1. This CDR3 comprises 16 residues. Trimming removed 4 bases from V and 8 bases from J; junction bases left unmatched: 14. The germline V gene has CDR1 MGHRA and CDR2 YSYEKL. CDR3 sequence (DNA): TGCGCCAGCAGCCTCACCGGGACAGCCACCCCCCATGAGCAGTTCTTC. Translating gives CASSLTGTATPHEQFF.

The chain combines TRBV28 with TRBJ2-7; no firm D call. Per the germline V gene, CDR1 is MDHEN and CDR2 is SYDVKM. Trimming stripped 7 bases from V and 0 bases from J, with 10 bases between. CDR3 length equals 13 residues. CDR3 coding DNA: TGTGCCAGCACCCCGCGGAGCTCCTACGAGCAGTACTTC. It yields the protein CASTPRSSYEQYF.

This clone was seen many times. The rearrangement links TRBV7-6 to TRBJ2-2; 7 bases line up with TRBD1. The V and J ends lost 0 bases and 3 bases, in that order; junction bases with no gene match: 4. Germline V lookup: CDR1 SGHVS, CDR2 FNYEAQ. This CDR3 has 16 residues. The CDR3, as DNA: TGTGCCAGCAGCTTAGCAGGGGGCGCGTACACCGGGGAGCTGTTTTTT. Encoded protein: CASSLAGGAYTGELFF.

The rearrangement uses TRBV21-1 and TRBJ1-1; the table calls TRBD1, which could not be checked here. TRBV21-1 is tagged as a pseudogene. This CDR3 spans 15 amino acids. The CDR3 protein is CASSLRRKGAPEAFF. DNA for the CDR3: TGTGCCAGCAGCCTGAGGAGAAAGGGGGCCCCCGAAGCTTTCTTT.

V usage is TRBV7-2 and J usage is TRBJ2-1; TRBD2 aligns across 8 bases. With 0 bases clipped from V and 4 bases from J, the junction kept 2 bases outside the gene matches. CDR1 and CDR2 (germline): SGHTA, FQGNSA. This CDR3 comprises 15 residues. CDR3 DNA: TGTGCCAGCAGCTTAGCGGTAGCGGGATACAATGAGCAGTTCTTC. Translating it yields CASSLAVAGYNEQFF.

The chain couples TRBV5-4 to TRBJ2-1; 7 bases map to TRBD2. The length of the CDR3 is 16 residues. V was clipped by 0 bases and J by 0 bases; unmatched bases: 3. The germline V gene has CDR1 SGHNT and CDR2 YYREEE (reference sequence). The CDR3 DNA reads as TGTGCCAGCAGCTTGGGCGGCGGGAGCTCCTACAATGAGCAGTTCTTC. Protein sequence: CASSLGGGSSYNEQFF.

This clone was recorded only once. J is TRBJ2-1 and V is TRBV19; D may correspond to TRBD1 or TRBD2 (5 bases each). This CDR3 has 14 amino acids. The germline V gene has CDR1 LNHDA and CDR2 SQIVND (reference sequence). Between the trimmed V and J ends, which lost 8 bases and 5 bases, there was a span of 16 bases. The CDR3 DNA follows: TGTGCCAGTCACCTGACGGGGACGGACAATGAGCAGTTCTTC. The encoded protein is CASHLTGTDNEQFF.

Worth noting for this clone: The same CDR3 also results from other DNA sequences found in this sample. CDR3 amino acids: CASSLAGQGSYEQYF. The CDR3, as DNA: TGTGCCAGCAGTTTAGCTGGACAGGGGTCCTACGAGCAGTACTTC. The chain employs TRBV28 and TRBJ2-7, with 9 positions matching TRBD1. Per the germline V gene, CDR1 is MDHEN and CDR2 is SYDVKM. V shed 2 bases and J 1 base; nucleotides not matched to a gene: 3. The CDR3 consists of 15 residues.

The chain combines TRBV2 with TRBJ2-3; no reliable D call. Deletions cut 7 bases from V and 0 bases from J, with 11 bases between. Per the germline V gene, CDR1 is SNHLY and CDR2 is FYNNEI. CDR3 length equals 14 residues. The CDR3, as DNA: TGTGCCAGCACTCCAGTCACTAGCACAGATACGCAGTATTTT. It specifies CASTPVTSTDTQYF.

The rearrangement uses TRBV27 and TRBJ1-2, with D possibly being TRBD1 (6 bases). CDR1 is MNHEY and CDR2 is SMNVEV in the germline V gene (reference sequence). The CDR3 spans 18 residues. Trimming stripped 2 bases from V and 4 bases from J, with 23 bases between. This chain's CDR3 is CASSLTGSDSTILYGYTF. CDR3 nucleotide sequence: TGTGCCAGCAGTTTAACGGGCTCGGACAGCACCATTCTCTATGGCTACACCTTC.

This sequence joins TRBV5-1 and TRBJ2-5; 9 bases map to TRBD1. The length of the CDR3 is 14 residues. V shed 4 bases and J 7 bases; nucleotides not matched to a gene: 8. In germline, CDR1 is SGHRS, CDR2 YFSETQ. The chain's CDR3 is CASSLDRGRGTQYF. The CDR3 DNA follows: TGCGCCAGCAGCCTGGACAGGGGCCGGGGGACCCAGTACTTC.

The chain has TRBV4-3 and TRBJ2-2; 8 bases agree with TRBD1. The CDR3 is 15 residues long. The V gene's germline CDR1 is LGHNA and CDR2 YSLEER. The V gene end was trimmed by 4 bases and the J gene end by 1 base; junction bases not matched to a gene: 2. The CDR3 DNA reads TGCGCCAGCAGCCTAGGACAGGGGAACACCGGGGAGCTGTTTTTT. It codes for CASSLGQGNTGELFF.

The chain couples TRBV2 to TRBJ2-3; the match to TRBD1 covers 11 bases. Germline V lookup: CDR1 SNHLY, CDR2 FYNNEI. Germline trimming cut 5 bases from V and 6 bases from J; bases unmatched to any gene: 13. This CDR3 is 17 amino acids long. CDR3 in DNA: TGTGCCAGCAGTCCATCTATTGGGACAGGGGGTTGGGATACGCAGTATTTT. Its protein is CASSPSIGTGGWDTQYF.

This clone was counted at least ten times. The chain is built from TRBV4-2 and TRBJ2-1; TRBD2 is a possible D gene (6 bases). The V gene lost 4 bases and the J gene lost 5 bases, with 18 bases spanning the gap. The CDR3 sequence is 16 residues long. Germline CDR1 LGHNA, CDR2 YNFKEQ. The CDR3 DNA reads TGTGCCAGCAGCCTCCTCGGGGGAGAGGGGCACAATGAGCAGTTCTTC. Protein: CASSLLGGEGHNEQFF.

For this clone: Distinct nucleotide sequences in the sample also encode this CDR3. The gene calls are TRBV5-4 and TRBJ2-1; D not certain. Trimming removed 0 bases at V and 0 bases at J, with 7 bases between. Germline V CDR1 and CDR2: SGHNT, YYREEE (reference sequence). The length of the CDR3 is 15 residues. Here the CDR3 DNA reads TGTGCCAGCAGCTTGGGCGGAAGCTCCTACAATGAGCAGTTCTTC. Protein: CASSLGGSSYNEQFF.

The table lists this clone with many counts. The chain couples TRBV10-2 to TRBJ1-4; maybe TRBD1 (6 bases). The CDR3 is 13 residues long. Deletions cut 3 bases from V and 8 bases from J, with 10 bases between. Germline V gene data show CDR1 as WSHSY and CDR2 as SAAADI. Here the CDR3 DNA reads TGCGCCAGCAGTGAACAGGGATGGGAAAAACTGTTTTTT. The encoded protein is CASSEQGWEKLFF.